This entry lists 13 T cell receptor beta chains sequenced from one sample in a study of monozygotic twins with inflammatory bowel disease (dated by TCRdb to between 2018 and 2021). Library creation used 5' RACE. The listed sequencing device is Illumina HiSeq 2500. Each entry corresponds to one CDR3 protein sequence from reads that TCRdb reprocessed, and DNA is not given. This specimen's table enumerates roughly 320,000 distinct CDR3 sequences. Approximately 5.9% of the sample is in the top ten clones. The sample was blood. These TCRs come from a human donor with ulcerative colitis or Crohn's disease, or a healthy co-twin of an affected twin (not recorded which).

This rearrangement joins TRBV12-3 or TRBV12-4 to TRBJ2-2. The CDR3 totals 15 residues. CDR3 protein: CASRSQSLNTGELFF.

The chain uses TRBV7-9 and TRBJ2-3; the D call of TRBD2 rests on TCRdb alone, since no DNA is present to check it. In germline, CDR1 is SEHNR, CDR2 FQNEAQ (reference sequence). The CDR3 is made up of 16 amino acids. The CDR3 spells CASSFGGGASTDTQYF.

V and J are TRBV5-6 and TRBJ2-5; TCRdb returns TRBD2, unconfirmable since there is no DNA. There are 16 residues in the CDR3. From germline, CDR1 is SGHDT and CDR2 YYEEEE. CDR3: CASSLLAGGWGETQYF.

The chain couples TRBV20-1 to TRBJ1-5; TCRdb reports TRBD1, a call that lacks DNA to check it against. CDR3 length: 15 amino acids. Looked up from germline, CDR1 is DFQATT and CDR2 is SNEGSKA (reference sequence). Here the CDR3 reads CSTLRTGAGNQPQHF.

The CDR3 here is CASSLVGFEQYF. The chain couples TRBV5-1 to TRBJ2-7. The CDR3 length is 12 residues. Looked up from germline, CDR1 is SGHRS and CDR2 is YFSETQ.

The V and J genes are TRBV12-3 or TRBV12-4 and TRBJ2-7; no DNA is available, so the TRBD2 call from TCRdb remains unchecked. This CDR3 has 17 amino acids. CDR3 protein: CASSLNWASPGSYEQYF.

The chain carries TRBV11-1 and TRBJ2-7; TCRdb designates TRBD1, a call that cannot be tested without DNA. Germline CDR1 and CDR2: SGHAT and FQDESV (reference sequence). The CDR3 consists of 15 residues. This CDR3 is CASSLDGAGIYEQYF.

V and J are TRBV24-1 and TRBJ2-7; there is no DNA to check the TCRdb D call of TRBD1. CDR1 and CDR2 (germline): KGHDR, SFDVKD. The CDR3 runs 14 residues. This CDR3 is CATSDNRGRSEQYF.

The chain couples TRBV5-1 to TRBJ2-5; TCRdb's D gene call, TRBD2, goes unchecked for lack of DNA. The germline V gene encodes CDR1 SGHRS and CDR2 YFSETQ. This CDR3 is 19 amino acids long. This chain's CDR3 is CASSPGGGTPLKSQETQYF.

V gene TRBV4-2 combines with J gene TRBJ2-7; TCRdb picks TRBD1, but there is no DNA to check that call. From germline, CDR1 is LGHNA and CDR2 YNFKEQ. The CDR3 extends over 16 amino acids. Here the CDR3 reads CASSQDPGTGNPEQYF.

V usage is TRBV7-2 and J usage is TRBJ2-3; lacking DNA, the TRBD1 call made by TCRdb goes unchecked. The CDR3 is 13 residues long. In germline, CDR1 is SGHTA, CDR2 FQGNSA. CDR3 sequence reads: CASSSIRADTQYF.

The chain employs TRBV6-6 and TRBJ2-7; the D call of TRBD1 rests on TCRdb alone, since no DNA is present to check it. The germline V gene encodes CDR1 MNHNY and CDR2 SVGAGI (reference sequence). The CDR3 is 14 amino acids. Here the CDR3 reads CASSYSLGGIEQYF.

The J gene is TRBJ2-2, the V gene TRBV5-6; no DNA is available, so the TRBD1 call from TCRdb remains unchecked. This CDR3 is 18 amino acids long. The germline V gene encodes CDR1 SGHDT and CDR2 YYEEEE. The CDR3 region is CASSLGDRVVTNTGELFF.